This T cell receptor (beta chain) is from a study of control samples from healthy donors and cancer patients. The CDR3 sequence is 18 residues long. Germline CDR1 LGHDT, CDR2 YNNKEL (reference sequence). Measured with immunoSEQ multiplex PCR; TCRdb has only the in-frame clones, and not every one. The sample contains approximately 100,000 clones, just over 90% of which appear only once. Worth noting for this clone: The junction and the germline gene differ at one end; a read error may be behind it.

This receptor was obtained from a woman aged 18-29 years in good health. J is TRBJ2-1 and V is TRBV3-1 (or the pseudogene TRBV3-2); TRBD2 matches at 14 bases. Material for sequencing was blood. CDR3 nucleotide sequence: TGTGCCAGCAGCCTCCACCCGACTAGCGGGGGGGTCTACAATGAGCAGCTCTTC. Amino acids: CASSLHPTSGGVYNEQLF.